Following are 4 T cell receptor beta chains from one sample sequenced in a study of blood T cell repertoires in COVID-19 (dated by TCRdb to the early 2020s). Library preparation employed the immunoSEQ multiplex PCR assay. Here the immuneACCESS table is served through TCRdb, limited to in-frame sequences with V and J called. Missing clones are a known gap in these copies; in checked studies unresolved V genes cover under half, and the rest lacks a known reason. The sample profile shows 280,000 or so clones; roughly 85% of them were found once. Of the sample, about 2.5% is held by the ten largest clones. Sequencing input: PBMCs or T cells enriched from blood (not recorded which). The receptors originated from a woman aged 50 to 65 who had recovered from COVID-19.

The chain combines TRBV27 with TRBJ1-5; perhaps TRBD1 as D (6 bases). The CDR3 covers 15 residues. CDR1 MNHEY and CDR2 SMNVEV come from the germline V gene (reference sequence). V dropped 6 bases and J dropped 0 bases, with 12 bases sitting between them. CDR3 loop: CASSPGVVSNQPQHF. In DNA, the CDR3 is TGTGCCAGCAGCCCAGGGGTCGTTAGCAATCAGCCCCAGCATTTT.

In its sample, this clone was seen a few times. This chain uses TRBV12-3 or TRBV12-4 with TRBJ1-1; D not resolved. V lost 0 bases, J lost 1 base, and 3 bases lay in between. The CDR3 is made up of 13 amino acids. The CDR3 reads CASSLARNTEAFF. For the CDR3, the DNA is TGTGCCAGCAGTTTAGCCAGGAACACTGAAGCTTTCTTT.

The gene calls are TRBV4-2 and TRBJ1-2; D unresolved. The germline CDR1 and CDR2 sequences are LGHNA and YNFKEQ. The length of the CDR3 is 13 residues. The ends were cut back, 1 base at V and 5 bases at J, with 8 bases in the middle. This CDR3 reads CASSQGNLYGYTF. DNA for the CDR3: TGTGCCAGCAGCCAAGGTAATCTATATGGCTACACCTTC.

The genes are TRBV27 and TRBJ2-1, with D uncertain. Per germline, CDR1 MNHEY and CDR2 SMNVEV (reference sequence). V was cut by 5 bases and J by 0 bases, with 5 bases left in between. The CDR3 runs 13 residues. The chain's CDR3 is CASSQFSYNEQFF. CDR3 DNA: TGTGCCAGCAGTCAATTCTCCTACAATGAGCAGTTCTTC.